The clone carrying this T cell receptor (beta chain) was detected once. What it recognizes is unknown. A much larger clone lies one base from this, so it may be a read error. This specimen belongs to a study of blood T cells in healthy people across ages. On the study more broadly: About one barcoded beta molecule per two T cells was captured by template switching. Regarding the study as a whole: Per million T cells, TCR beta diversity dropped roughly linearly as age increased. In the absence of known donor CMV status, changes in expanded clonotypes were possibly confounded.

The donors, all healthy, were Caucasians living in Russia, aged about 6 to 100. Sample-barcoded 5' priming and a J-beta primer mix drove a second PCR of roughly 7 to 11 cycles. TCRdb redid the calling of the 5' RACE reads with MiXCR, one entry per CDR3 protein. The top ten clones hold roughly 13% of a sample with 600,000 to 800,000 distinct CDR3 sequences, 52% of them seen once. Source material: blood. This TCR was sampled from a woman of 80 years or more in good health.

CDR3 loop: CASSVAQGAFGYTF. The DNA for the CDR3 is TGTGCCAGCAGCGTGGCCCAGGGTGCGTTCGGCTACACCTTC. The chain joins TRBV7-3 to TRBJ1-2, with a weak D call TRBD1 (5 bases). Looked up from germline, CDR1 is SGHTA and CDR2 is FQGTGA. The CDR3 consists of 14 residues. V gave up 5 bases and J gave up 8 bases, with 18 bases separating them.